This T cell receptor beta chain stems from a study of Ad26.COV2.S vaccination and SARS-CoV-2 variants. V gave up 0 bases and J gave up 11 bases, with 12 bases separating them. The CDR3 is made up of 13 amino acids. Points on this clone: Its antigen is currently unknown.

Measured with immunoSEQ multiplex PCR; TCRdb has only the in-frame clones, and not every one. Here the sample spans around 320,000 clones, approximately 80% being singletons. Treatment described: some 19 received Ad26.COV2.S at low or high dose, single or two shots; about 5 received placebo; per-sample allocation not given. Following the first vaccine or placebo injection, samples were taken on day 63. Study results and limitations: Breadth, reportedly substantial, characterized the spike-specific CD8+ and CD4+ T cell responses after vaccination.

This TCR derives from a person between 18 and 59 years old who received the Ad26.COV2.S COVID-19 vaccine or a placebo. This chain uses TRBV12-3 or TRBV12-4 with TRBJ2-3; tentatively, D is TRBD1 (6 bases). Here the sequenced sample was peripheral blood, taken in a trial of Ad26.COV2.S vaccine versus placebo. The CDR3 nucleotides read TGTGCCAGCAGTTTAGCTGGTCAGGGGAAGCAGTATTTT. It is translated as CASSLAGQGKQYF.